The sequence of this TCR beta chain was determined in a study of neurological immune-mediated disorders. Study conclusions and caveats: Expanded clones shared no identical CDR3 amino acid sequences across subjects, which suggested private TCR-beta repertoires in all groups.

Germline CDR1 reads SGHTS; CDR2 reads YDEGEE. The ends were cut back, 1 base at V and 6 bases at J, with 11 bases in the middle. This CDR3 spans 13 amino acids. The cDNA was produced through 5'RACE with 10-nucleotide random UMIs. TCRdb processed the 5' RACE reads anew with MiXCR; each CDR3 protein has one entry. The sample has roughly 34,000 distinct CDR3 sequences, about 13% seen once; the top ten hold less than 2.5%. Time point noted: longitudinal time-point 2. This clonotype has at least ten counts. Its specificity is not known. This TCR derives from a woman between 40 and 55 years old in good health. Material for sequencing was PBMCs. The chain couples TRBV5-8 to TRBJ2-7; D remains unclear. This chain's CDR3 is CASSLRAGPEQYF. CDR3 bases: TGTGCCAGCAGCTTGAGGGCAGGTCCCGAGCAGTACTTC.